These 14 T cell receptor beta chains originate from one sample sequenced in a study of naive and memory T cell subsets. The beta constant-region primer was an equimolar mix of two oligonucleotides covering TRBC1 and TRBC2. Ligated cDNA was amplified by four rounds of PCR with nested alpha and beta constant-region primers and SP2. TCRdb reanalysed the UMI-ligation and nested PCR reads using MiXCR and keeps one entry per CDR3 protein. The sample has approximately 31,000 distinct CDR3 sequences, approximately 17% seen once. Sequencing was carried out using effector memory CD4+ T cells from blood. Subset: effector memory, CD45RA- CD27-. Receptors originate from a human donor in good health.

This clonotype showed up just a few times. V is TRBV9 and J is TRBJ2-7; 7 bases line up with TRBD2. The CDR3 contains 15 residues. CDR1 is SGDLS and CDR2 is YYNGEE in the germline V gene. V gave up 5 bases and J gave up 1 base; unmatched junction bases: 9. The CDR3 DNA is TGTGCCAGCAGTCCTCTAGCGGTTACTTCCTACGAGCAGTACTTC. The encoded protein is CASSPLAVTSYEQYF. Full variable domain (missing parts from reference TRBV9 and TRBJ2-7): DSGVTQTPKHLITATGQRVTLRCSPRSGDLSVYWYQQSLDQGLQFLIQYYNGEERAKGNILERFSAQQFPDLHSELNLSSLELGDSALYFCASSPLAVTSYEQYFGPGTRLTVT.

This clonotype was detected ten times or more. The rearrangement uses TRBV11-2 and TRBJ1-6, with D perhaps matching TRBD1 (6 bases). The CDR3 contains 16 residues. Germline CDR1 reads SGHAT; CDR2 reads FQNNGV. Trimming removed 4 bases from V and 7 bases from J, with 17 bases in between. CDR3 bases: TGTGCCAGCAGCTCCCACAGGGAGGGCGGCAATTCACCCCTCCACTTT. Translated, it gives CASSSHREGGNSPLHF. The full variable domain, with the rest looked up from reference TRBV11-2 and TRBJ1-6, is EAGVAQSPRYKIIEKRQSVAFWCNPISGHATLYWYQQILGQGPKLLIQFQNNGVVDDSQLPKDRFSAERLKGVDSTLKIQPAKLEDSAVYLCASSSHREGGNSPLHFGNGTRLTVT.

This clonotype was detected ten times or more. The gene calls are TRBV19 and TRBJ2-5, with D unclear. V lost 4 bases to trimming and J lost 2 bases, with 8 bases between them. Germline V gives CDR1 LNHDA, CDR2 SQIVND (reference sequence). CDR3 length: 13 residues. For the CDR3, the DNA is TGTGCCAGTAGTACAAGAACACAAGAGACCCAGTACTTC. The encoded protein is CASSTRTQETQYF.

The V call is TRBV18, the J call TRBJ2-7; no clear D. V was pared by 3 bases and J by 2 bases, with 11 bases between. The CDR3 length is 14 residues. CDR1 KGHSH and CDR2 LQKENI come from the germline V gene. CDR3 sequence: CASSPSSRTYEQYF. The CDR3 coding sequence is TGTGCCAGCTCACCTAGCTCCCGGACCTACGAGCAGTACTTC.

This clonotype was detected a few times. This sequence joins TRBV7-6 and TRBJ1-1; D is undetermined. Germline values: CDR1 SGHVS, CDR2 FNYEAQ. The ends were cut back, 1 base at V and 1 base at J, with 4 bases in the middle. There are 13 residues in the CDR3. CDR3 nucleotides: TGTGCCAGCAGCTTAGATACGAACACTGAAGCTTTCTTT. Encoded protein: CASSLDTNTEAFF. Full variable domain (outside the CDR3, taken from reference TRBV7-6 and TRBJ1-1): GAGVSQSPRYKVTKRGQDVALRCDPISGHVSLYWYRQALGQGPEFLTYFNYEAQQDKSGLPNDRFSAERPEGSISTLTIQRTEQRDSAMYRCASSLDTNTEAFFGQGTRLTVV.

This clonotype was seen more than once but under ten times. The rearrangement links TRBV7-2 to TRBJ2-1; D gene ambiguous. Between the trimmed V and J ends, which lost 5 bases and 4 bases, there was a span of 6 bases. CDR3 length: 12 residues. The germline V gene encodes CDR1 SGHTA and CDR2 FQGNSA. The DNA of the CDR3 is TGTGCCAGCAGCCCCAAGTACAATGAGCAGTTCTTC. Residues: CASSPKYNEQFF.

This clonotype was recorded many times. The chain joins TRBV29-1 to TRBJ2-5; D remains unclear. CDR3 length equals 10 residues. CDR1 is SQVTM and CDR2 is ANQGSEA in the germline V gene. Trimming cost V 4 bases and J 4 bases, with 4 bases left between them. In DNA form, the CDR3 reads TGCAGCGTTGCATCAGAGACCCAGTACTTC. It yields the protein CSVASETQYF.

The chain is built from TRBV2 and TRBJ1-5; D call uncertain. Trimming took off 2 bases at V and 0 bases at J, with 8 bases between the two ends. CDR1 and CDR2 (germline): SNHLY, FYNNEI. The CDR3 length is 15 residues. CDR3 sequence (DNA): TGTGCCAGCAGTGAAATGGGTCTTAGCAATCAGCCCCAGCATTTT. It yields the protein CASSEMGLSNQPQHF.

The V call is TRBV28, the J call TRBJ2-5; D is unresolved. The germline V gene has CDR1 MDHEN and CDR2 SYDVKM. The CDR3 spans 11 residues. Trimming left V 6 bases short and J 6 bases short, with 8 bases between. The CDR3: CASRGWKTQYF. The CDR3 coding sequence is TGTGCCAGCAGAGGTTGGAAGACCCAGTACTTC.

In its sample, this clonotype was seen many times. The chain has TRBV7-3 and TRBJ2-1; D perhaps matches TRBD2 (7 bases). The CDR3 runs to 14 residues. V was pared by 5 bases and J by 7 bases, with 15 bases between. Germline V gene lookup returns CDR1 SGHTA and CDR2 FQGTGA. Here the CDR3 DNA reads TGTGCCAGCAGCAACCTCGGGGGGCGTAATGAGCAGTTCTTC. It yields the protein CASSNLGGRNEQFF.

The chain couples TRBV6-5 to TRBJ2-1; either TRBD1 or TRBD2 may fit D (6 bases each). This CDR3 is 13 amino acids long. The V gene's germline CDR1 is MNHEY and CDR2 SVGAGI. V shed 2 bases and J shed 6 bases, with 8 bases lying between them. CDR3 sequence: CASSYEGGNEQFF. The CDR3 DNA sequence: TGTGCCAGCAGTTACGAGGGGGGCAATGAGCAGTTCTTC.

This chain links TRBV29-1 with TRBJ2-1; D is possibly TRBD2 (6 bases). The ends were cut back, 6 bases at V and 6 bases at J, with 6 bases in the middle. The V gene's germline CDR1 is SQVTM and CDR2 ANQGSEA. The CDR3 extends over 10 amino acids. CDR3 loop: CSVGGNEQFF. CDR3 DNA: TGCAGCGTCGGGGGCAATGAGCAGTTCTTC.

The chain employs TRBV29-1 and TRBJ2-2, with a weak D call TRBD1 (5 bases). Germline V gives CDR1 SQVTM, CDR2 ANQGSEA. With 7 bases removed from V and 6 bases from J, the gap between germline ends came to 15 bases. This CDR3 spans 13 amino acids. The CDR3, as DNA: TGCAGCGGGACAAGGGGCGGCGCCGGGGAGCTGTTTTTT. Protein sequence: CSGTRGGAGELFF.

This clonotype was recorded a few times. V is TRBV6-6 and J is TRBJ1-2, with a possible D match to TRBD1 (6 bases). The ends were cut back, 4 bases at V and 8 bases at J, with 14 bases in the middle. The germline V gene has CDR1 MNHNY and CDR2 SVGAGI (reference sequence). The CDR3 runs to 13 residues. The DNA for the CDR3 is TGTGCCAGCAGTTGGGACATGATAGAAGGCTACACCTTC. Translated, it gives CASSWDMIEGYTF.